This TCR beta chain originates from a study of shared clonotypes between healthy human individuals. Only in-frame clones appear in the TCRdb table, and some are missing; sequencing was by immunoSEQ multiplex PCR. The sample lists some 2,400,000 clones, around 95% occurring once. Each of the donors was a healthy adult who was HIV-negative and had not had a recent acute infection or vaccination. This clonotype was obtained from a man younger than 35 in good health. The sequenced sample consisted of naive CD4+ T cells sorted from blood. Subset: CD45RA+ positively selected.

The CDR3: CAISEQREGYEQFF. CDR3 DNA: TGTGCCATCAGTGAGCAGCGGGAGGGTTATGAGCAGTTCTTC. The rearrangement uses TRBV10-3 and TRBJ2-1, with 10 bases fitting TRBD2. Per the germline V gene, CDR1 is ENHRY and CDR2 is SYGVKD. V dropped 2 bases and J dropped 8; count of bases not matched to a gene: 3. The CDR3 spans 14 residues.